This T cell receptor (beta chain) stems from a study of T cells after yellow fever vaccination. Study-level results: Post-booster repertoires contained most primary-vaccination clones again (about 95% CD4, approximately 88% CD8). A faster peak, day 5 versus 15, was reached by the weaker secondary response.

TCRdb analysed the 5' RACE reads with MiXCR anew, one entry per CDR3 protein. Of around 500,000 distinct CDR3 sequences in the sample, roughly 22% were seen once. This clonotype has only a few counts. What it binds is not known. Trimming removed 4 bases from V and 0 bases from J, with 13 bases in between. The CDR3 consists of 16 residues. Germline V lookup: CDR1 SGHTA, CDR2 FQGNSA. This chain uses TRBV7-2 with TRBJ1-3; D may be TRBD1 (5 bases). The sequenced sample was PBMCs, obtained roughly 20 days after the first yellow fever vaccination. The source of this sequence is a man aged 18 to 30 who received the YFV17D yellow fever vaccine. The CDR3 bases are TGTGCCAGCAGCTCCCCGGGACTCCGCTCTGGAAACACCATATATTTT. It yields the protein CASSSPGLRSGNTIYF.